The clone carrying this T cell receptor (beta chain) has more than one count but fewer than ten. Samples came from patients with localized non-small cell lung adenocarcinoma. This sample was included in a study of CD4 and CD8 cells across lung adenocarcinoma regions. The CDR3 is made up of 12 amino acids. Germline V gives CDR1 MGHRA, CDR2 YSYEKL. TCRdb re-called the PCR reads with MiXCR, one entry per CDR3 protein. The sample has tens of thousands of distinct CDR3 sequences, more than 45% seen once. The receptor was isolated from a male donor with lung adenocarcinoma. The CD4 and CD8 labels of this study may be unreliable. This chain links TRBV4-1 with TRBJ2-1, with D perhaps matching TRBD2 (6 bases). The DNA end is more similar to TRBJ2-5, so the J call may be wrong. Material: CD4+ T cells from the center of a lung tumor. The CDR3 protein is CASSQDRRAQYF. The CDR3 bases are TGCGCCAGCAGCCAAGATCGGAGGGCCCAGTACTTC.